Following are 7 T cell receptor beta chains from one sample sequenced in a study of cytomegalovirus exposure and HLA in healthy donors. Both 60 Vbeta primers and 13 Jbeta primers went into the PCR. TCRdb keeps only in-frame clones here, not all; method: immunoSEQ multiplex PCR. The data show 85,000 to 130,000 clones, about 75% seen once. The sample was PBMCs. The source of these receptors is a man aged 35 to 55 in good health and CMV-seronegative.

V usage is TRBV19 and J usage is TRBJ1-1, with D possibly TRBD1 on 5 matching bases. CDR3 size: 12 residues. Deletions cut 10 bases from V and 1 base from J, with 10 bases between. Per germline, CDR1 LNHDA and CDR2 SQIVND (reference sequence). CDR3 residues: CAIGGPNTEAFF. The DNA of the CDR3 is TGTGCCATCGGGGGACCGAACACTGAAGCTTTCTTT.

V and J are TRBV7-2 and TRBJ1-2; 10 bases agree with TRBD1. CDR1 SGHTA and CDR2 FQGNSA come from the germline V gene. Trimming cost V 7 bases and J 7 bases; bases outside gene matches: 12. CDR3 size: 15 residues. The CDR3 sequence is CASTLGGQGTAGYTF. The CDR3 DNA reads as TGTGCCAGCACTCTAGGGGGACAGGGGACGGCTGGCTACACCTTC.

Only one count was recorded for this clone. The chain employs TRBV7-2 and TRBJ2-2; D perhaps matches TRBD1 (6 bases). CDR1 is SGHTA, CDR2 FQGNSA, per germline. There are 15 residues in the CDR3. Deletions cut 1 base from V and 4 bases from J, with 10 bases between. The CDR3 loop is CASSLDLGATGELFF. The CDR3 region has the DNA TGTGCCAGCAGCTTAGATCTGGGGGCCACCGGGGAGCTGTTTTTT. The whole variable domain, filled in from reference TRBV7-2 and TRBJ2-2, reads GAGVSQSPSNKVTEKGKDVELRCDPISGHTALYWYRQSLGQGLEFLIYFQGNSAPDKSGLPSDRFSAERTGGSVSTLTIQRTQQEDSAVYLCASSLDLGATGELFFGEGSRLTVL.

In nucleotides, the CDR3 is TGCGCCAGCAGCCCCCACGGGTTGGTAACAGATACGCAGTATTTT. It codes for CASSPHGLVTDTQYF. The chain is built from TRBV4-1 and TRBJ2-3; D is ambiguous. The CDR3 is 15 amino acids. Between the trimmed V and J ends, which lost 4 bases and 3 bases, there was a span of 14 bases. Germline V gene lookup returns CDR1 MGHRA and CDR2 YSYEKL.

This chain joins TRBV30 and TRBJ1-2; D possibly corresponds to TRBD1 (6 bases). V was shortened by 4 bases and J by 6 bases, with 21 bases between the two germline ends. CDR1 is GTSNPN and CDR2 is SVGIG in the germline V gene (reference sequence). This CDR3 spans 15 amino acids. CDR3 in DNA: TGTGCCTGGACCACCCCGGGGGGGGGCTCCCATGGCTACACCTTC. It yields the protein CAWTTPGGGSHGYTF.

This clone was counted only a few times. The chain combines TRBV4-1 with TRBJ1-3; 7 bases agree with TRBD1. This CDR3 has 17 amino acids. Trimming removed 4 bases from V and 0 bases from J; junction bases left unmatched: 9. Germline CDR1 and CDR2: MGHRA and YSYEKL. DNA for the CDR3: TGCGCCAGCAGCCGCGGCCGGGACAGCAACTCTGGAAACACCATATATTTT. Residues: CASSRGRDSNSGNTIYF.

CDR3 bases: TGTGCCAGCATCCCGAGGTGGAGACAGGGGGGAAAGAATTCACCCCTCCACTTT. Protein product: CASIPRWRQGGKNSPLHF. The rearrangement joins TRBV28 to TRBJ1-6, with TRBD1 matching over 9 bases. The CDR3 is made up of 18 amino acids. Germline V gene lookup returns CDR1 MDHEN and CDR2 SYDVKM. The ends lost 7 bases at V and 7 bases at J; junction bases unmatched: 17.